This TCR beta chain was found in a study of CD8 T cells in ankylosing spondylitis. The table lists this clonotype with many counts. The V and J ends lost 0 bases and 2 bases respectively, with 5 bases between them. The germline CDR1 and CDR2 sequences are SGHNT and YYREEE (reference sequence). The CDR3 spans 13 residues. TCRdb ran MiXCR on the 5' RACE reads and lists one entry per CDR3 protein. The table lists 150,000 to 200,000 distinct CDR3 sequences, 15% to 20% of them singletons. The V and J genes are TRBV5-4 and TRBJ2-5; D is undetermined. The sequence derives from a male donor between 5 and 35 years old with ankylosing spondylitis or in good health (not recorded which). Sequencing was done on a sample of blood, either unsorted or a sorted T cell fraction (not recorded which). CDR3 bases: TGTGCCAGCAGCTTGGTTAAGCAAGAGACCCAGTACTTC. It specifies CASSLVKQETQYF.